What follows is one TCR beta chain and its context. Its antigen specificity is not known. Base qualities are not recorded, but no much larger clone differs from it by a single base. The CDR3 starts with the cysteine, ends with the phenylalanine, and has 16 residues. CDR3 DNA is the only sequence kept; it has 48 bases, read in frame from the first base. V loses 3 bases at its end and J loses 4 bases; junction bases beyond the gene matches: 7. The germline V gene (reference sequence) provides CDR1 LNHDA and CDR2 SQIVND. Library creation used the immunoSEQ multiplex PCR assay. For the multiplex PCR, a mixture combining 60 forward primers for TCR Vbeta segments and 13 reverse primers for TCR Jbeta segments was used. The CDR3 region of rearranged TCR beta genes was amplified from genomic DNA by a multiplex PCR assay. The amplified TCR beta libraries were sequenced on the Illumina HiSeq System as 87-base-pair reads. Per the original workflow: A later analysis tallied roughly 76 million unique TCR beta chains across the 700 or so repertoires, and some 12 million of those chains were shared by two or more donors. Raw reads were error-corrected and collapsed into unique sequences with a nearest-neighbor algorithm that merged closely related sequences to remove PCR and sequencing errors. CDR3 sequences were aligned to IMGT reference sequences to assign V, D and J gene segments. For a sequence to be retained, a match of at least six nucleotides was required to both a V gene segment and a J gene segment. A rearrangement counted as productive if the CDR3 had no stop codons and remained in frame with V and J, and every other rearrangement counted as non-productive. CDR3 was defined by IMGT convention, running from the second conserved V-encoded cysteine to the conserved J-encoded phenylalanine. The earlier analysis of some 550 of the donors excluded any sequence lacking an unambiguous match to a single V gene segment. In an earlier analysis of around 590 of the donors, a V segment was called functional when productive rearrangements were above 56.7%, and segregating when the standard deviation between donors exceeded 5%. To diagnose cytomegalovirus status from the catalog of TCR beta chain sequences, a statistical classification framework was built. In a later analysis, V and J genes were assigned by comparing TCR nucleotide sequences against IMGT/GENE-DB human TR gene sequences. In a later analysis, CDR3 sequences and most-parsimonious VDJ recombination scenarios were assigned using the TCRdist pipeline. In a later analysis, each TCR beta chain was defined by its CDR3 amino acid sequence together with its V-gene family, and reads without a unique V-gene family were excluded. In a later analysis, 500 to 700 highly shared, low-generation-probability nucleotide sequences were removed to address suspected cross-contamination and a sequencing artifact. For each public chain, a later analysis derived a clonal expansion index from normalized ranks of inferred template counts within each repertoire. A later analysis computed generation probabilities with a VDJ recombination model fitted to out-of-frame rearrangements, and checked the results against IGoR. Hypergeometric tests were used in a later analysis to score TCR-TCR, TCR-HLA and TCR-CMV co-occurrence, with a repertoire-size bias correction applied to the TCR pairs. To estimate false discovery rates, a later analysis permuted the HLA or CMV assignments 20 times. A later analysis grouped co-occurring TCRs with DBSCAN, adding TCRdist sequence similarity when clustering within HLA-allele-positive subsets. Co-occurrence clustering excluded repertoires with fewer than 30,000 or more than 120,000 public chains, plus five with anomalous nucleotide sharing. TCRdb limited this immuneACCESS table to in-frame rearrangements with V and J called. A share of clones is missing; checked studies link under half to unresolved V genes, and the rest is unexplained. The V and J calls and the clone size are those of that table, but D and trimming were determined from the DNA. The table for this sample lists tens of thousands of clones; nearly 80% of them were counted only once. Of the sample, approximately 3.6% is held by the ten largest clones.

This record comes from a study of cytomegalovirus exposure and HLA in healthy donors (dated by TCRdb to about 2017). Context from the whole study: In an earlier analysis of 587 of the donors, 250 to 300 Gb of sequence data and 95 million to 130 million unique TCR beta sequences from about 179 million T cells were reported. Approximately 310 gigabases of sequencing data and tens of millions of unique TCR sequences were included in an early release covering 550 to 800 HLA-typed donors. Of the 350 to 450 genotyped donors, approximately 81% were placed in the genetic ancestry cluster associated with self-reported Caucasian donors. The aim of the study was to test whether cataloging public T cell receptors could identify signatures of past pathogen exposure. Using immunosequencing, the study profiled T cell repertoires from 550 to 750 subjects and related those repertoires to cytomegalovirus serostatus. Along with the roughly 670-subject first cohort, a separate validation cohort of approximately 110 different subjects was used. To predict cytomegalovirus infection status, the study combined high-throughput TCR immunosequencing, statistical association of individual TCRs with disease status, and machine learning. In a later analysis, previously published TCR beta repertoires from several hundred donors were re-analyzed and high-resolution HLA genotyping was added so that TCR occurrence patterns could be studied. Rather than using new phenotypic data, the later analysis identified candidate immune exposures from TCR beta sequences and from how often those sequences occurred across donors. An earlier analysis of more than 450 of the donors used high-throughput TCR beta sequencing to judge whether each TCR beta V gene segment behaved as functional or pseudogenic. Donor age, sex, ethnicity and CMV serostatus were compiled alongside the repertoire data. In a later genetic analysis, genome-wide SNP genotypes for about 65% of the 666 donors were used, and that subset was treated as a discovery cohort. Every repertoire in the discovery cohort had been generated on one and the same sequencing platform. Class I and class II HLA loci were covered by the typing at four-digit resolution. Typing coverage varied by locus: roughly 629-630 donors for A, B, C, DRB1 and DQB1; approximately 560 for DQA1; nearly 610 for DPA1; more than 450 for DPB1. Because of strong linkage in the cohort, five DR-DQ haplotypes were treated as single units for association and clustering. Among 300 to 450 genotyped donors of the cohort, an average of about 240,000 unique TCR beta nucleotide sequences were sequenced per donor, approximately 20% of them non-productive. General study outcomes and caveats: Strong co-occurrence of HLA alleles, especially DR and DQ, made assigning TCR associations to individual alleles difficult. The authors suggested that the approach could potentially be generalized to other disease states and immunological phenotypes. A further reported finding was that TCR beta sequences accurately predicted the HLA-A and HLA-B alleles for most subjects in the first cohort. The only immune exposure information available for the cohort was CMV serostatus. In a later analysis, around 17,000 TCR beta sequences were associated with specific HLA alleles at a false discovery rate of 0.05. In an earlier analysis of about 540 of the donors, most TCR beta V segments were observed in productive rearrangements about 87% or about 30% of the time, broadly matching IMGT annotations. Correlated functional status among segregating V segments might be attributable to linkage disequilibrium, but an unknown experimental factor could not be ruled out. In a later analysis, most CMV-associated TCR beta chains were found to appear HLA-restricted, with HLA associations seemingly driven largely by CMV exposure. Sequencing depth was assumed to be roughly uniform across donors in the presence/absence analyses, though that assumption may not hold. The earlier analysis of 587 of the donors excluded roughly 16 rarely observed V segments, including chromosome 9 orphons, because counts were too low. A later analysis found that TCR association rates varied across HLA loci, with DRB1 alleles showing the most associated TCRs and HLA-C alleles the fewest. An association between a missense DCLRE1C variant and V-gene and J-gene trimming of TCR beta chains was found in a later genetic analysis and replicated in an independent cohort. Across donors, most TCR sequences were observed very rarely, whereas some public TCRs were present in many individuals. A total of around 150 TCR beta chains were listed by the study as associated with cytomegalovirus. In both the original and validation cohorts, the classifier was reported to diagnose cytomegalovirus status with high specificity and sensitivity. In vitro tests confirmed that a few of the cytomegalovirus-associated TCR beta chains recognize cytomegalovirus antigens. HLA typing was unavailable for some donors at each locus, so association tests used only the typed subset. The sequencing pipeline was judged likely to have produced a cluster of highly shared sequence variants as a technical artifact. A later genetic analysis reported fewer N-insertions in productive TCRs among donors in an Asian-associated ancestry cluster than the roughly 690-donor mean. Several of the top co-occurrence clusters appeared to be linked to parvovirus B19, influenza, CMV and Epstein-Barr virus, according to a later analysis. A later analysis found that HLA-associated TCR beta chains were more clonally expanded and had lower generation probabilities than equally common non-associated chains. This cohort had only TCR beta chains sequenced, and the lack of alpha or paired-chain data limited which features could be detected. Some IMGT-functional V segments, including TRBV6-2 and TRBV6-3, could not be distinguished by the 87-base-pair reads and were therefore excluded.

In total, just over 650 healthy bone marrow donors made up the cohort. At the time of sampling, all cohort members were nominally healthy, though unrecorded immune exposures were likely present. The donor tested CMV seronegative and was one of the 352 seronegative cohort members. Each donor provided a peripheral blood sample, and peripheral blood mononuclear cells were used for TCR beta sequencing. Genomic DNA was extracted from the blood cell samples with the Qiagen DNeasy Blood Extraction Kit. Rearrangement joined TRBV19 to TRBJ1-3, with 9 bases in between that match TRBD1. The receptor comes from a woman in her thirties or forties in good health and CMV-seronegative. The sample was PBMCs. The CDR3 sequence is CASSITPGTGGNTIYF. The DNA sequence is as follows: TGTGCCAGTAGTATTACCCCCGGGACAGGGGGAAACACCATATATTTT.